The 31 T cell receptor beta chains in this list originate from one sample, sequenced in a study of blood T cell repertoires in COVID-19. The data were produced by immunoSEQ multiplex PCR, yet TCRdb's version contains in-frame clones alone and is incomplete. The sample contains about 300,000 clones, 90% of which appear only once. Sample: peripheral blood. These receptor sequences come from a woman in her fifties or sixties with COVID-19, enrolled during active disease.

The CDR3: CASSSGISGRAAGEQFF. The CDR3 nucleotides read TGTGCCAGCAGCTCGGGTATTAGCGGGAGGGCTGCGGGCGAGCAGTTCTTC. The chain is built from TRBV5-4 and TRBJ2-1; TRBD2 agrees at 11 bases. CDR1 and CDR2 (germline): SGHNT, YYREEE (reference sequence). V dropped 3 bases and J dropped 10; count of bases not matched to a gene: 15. The CDR3 is made up of 17 amino acids.

V gene TRBV5-4 combines with J gene TRBJ2-1, with 7 positions matching TRBD2. This CDR3 is 15 amino acids long. V was clipped by 2 bases and J by 3 bases; unmatched bases: 5. The germline CDR1 and CDR2 sequences are SGHNT and YYREEE (reference sequence). The DNA of the CDR3 is TGTGCCAGCAGCTTCTCGGGGAGGGGCTACAATGAGCAGTTCTTC. This translates into CASSFSGRGYNEQFF.

The chain's CDR3 is CAWKDRQGMSYNSPLHF. CDR3 nucleotide sequence: TGTGCCTGGAAAGATCGACAGGGGATGTCCTATAATTCACCCCTCCACTTT. The chain links TRBV30 to TRBJ1-6; TRBD1 matches 8 bases. The J segment lost 1 base and the V segment lost 4 bases, leaving 9 bases of the junction unmatched. The germline V gene has CDR1 GTSNPN and CDR2 SVGIG (reference sequence). This CDR3 is built from 17 residues.

The chain recombines TRBV5-1 with TRBJ2-5; tentative D call: TRBD1 (6 bases). Germline CDR1 and CDR2: SGHRS and YFSETQ. V lost 0 bases, J lost 4 bases, and 13 bases lay in between. CDR3 length: 15 amino acids. The CDR3 sequence is CASSLDRAVGETQYF. CDR3 nucleotides: TGCGCCAGCAGCTTGGACAGGGCAGTAGGAGAGACCCAGTACTTC.

The chain joins TRBV6-4 to TRBJ2-6, with 10 bases aligning to TRBD2. The CDR3 extends over 18 amino acids. J was trimmed by 0 bases and V by 5 bases; bases with no gene match: 7. The germline V gene has CDR1 MRHNA and CDR2 SNTAGT. CDR3 residues: CASSSGAGGPSGANVLTF. CDR3 nucleotide sequence: TGTGCCAGCAGTTCGGGAGCGGGAGGGCCCTCTGGGGCCAACGTCCTGACTTTC.

The chain combines TRBV27 with TRBJ2-5; a weak D match, TRBD1 (6 bases). The CDR3 runs 14 residues. The V gene's germline CDR1 is MNHEY and CDR2 SMNVEV (reference sequence). Trimming took 2 bases from V and 5 from J, leaving 12 bases between them. The CDR3 DNA reads TGTGCCAGCAGTTTAAGGCTAGGGGGTGAGACCCAGTACTTC. Its translation: CASSLRLGGETQYF.

The rearrangement uses TRBV4-1 and TRBJ1-2, with TRBD1 identical over 10 bases. This CDR3 region has 16 residues. Germline CDR1 and CDR2: MGHRA and YSYEKL. The ends lost 1 base at V and 6 bases at J; junction bases unmatched: 8. The CDR3 protein is CASSQGQGARTNGYTF. The CDR3 DNA sequence: TGCGCCAGCAGCCAAGGACAGGGGGCGCGCACTAATGGCTACACCTTC.

CDR3 residues: CSVGLAGNEQYF. The CDR3 bases are TGCAGCGTAGGACTAGCGGGAAACGAGCAGTACTTC. J is TRBJ2-7 and V is TRBV29-1; 12 bases are shared with TRBD2. CDR3 length equals 12 residues. J gave up 5 bases and V 6 bases, and 2 bases lay outside the gene matches. Germline V gene sequence: CDR1 SQVTM, CDR2 ANQGSEA.

V is TRBV7-8 and J is TRBJ1-2; D not resolved. CDR1 is SGHVS and CDR2 is FQNEAQ in the germline V gene. V was trimmed by 6 bases and J by 4 bases, leaving 18 bases between them. The CDR3 consists of 15 residues. CDR3 protein: CASSFVRQALYGYTF. CDR3 DNA: TGTGCCAGCAGTTTTGTCCGACAAGCCCTCTATGGCTACACCTTC. The variable domain in full, completed from reference TRBV7-8 and TRBJ1-2, reads GAGVSQSPRYKVAKRGQDVALRCDPISGHVSLFWYQQALGQGPEFLTYFQNEAQLDKSGLPSDRFFAERPEGSVSTLKIQRTQQEDSAVYLCASSFVRQALYGYTFGSGTRLTVV.

The genes are TRBV6-5 and TRBJ2-7; D may be TRBD1 (6 bases). Trimming took off 6 bases at V and 0 bases at J, with 9 bases between the two ends. This CDR3 has 13 amino acids. From germline, CDR1 is MNHEY and CDR2 SVGAGI. CDR3 bases: TGTGCCAGCAGAGGGGACAACTCCTACGAGCAGTACTTC. Translating gives CASRGDNSYEQYF.

J is TRBJ1-3 and V is TRBV28; TRBD1 matches 7 bases. Trimming removed 2 bases from V and 4 bases from J; junction bases left unmatched: 8. Germline CDR1 MDHEN, CDR2 SYDVKM. This CDR3 is built from 16 residues. The CDR3 is CASSLPPRGYGNTIYF. CDR3 bases: TGTGCCAGCAGTTTACCCCCCAGGGGGTACGGAAACACCATATATTTT.

The chain couples TRBV5-4 to TRBJ2-7; 13 positions match TRBD2. The CDR3 totals 15 residues. Per the germline V gene, CDR1 is SGHNT and CDR2 is YYREEE (reference sequence). Unmatched junction bases numbered 3, after V lost 1 base and J lost 5 bases. CDR3 nucleotides: TGTGCCAGCAGCTTGACGGGACTAGCGGGAAACGAGCAGTACTTC. Amino acids: CASSLTGLAGNEQYF.

V and J are TRBV30 and TRBJ1-5; D remains ambiguous. The germline gives CDR1 GTSNPN, CDR2 SVGIG (reference sequence). CDR3 length equals 14 residues. V was shortened by 4 bases and J by 4 bases, with 14 bases between the two germline ends. The CDR3 protein is CAWNLGVGNQPQHF. The CDR3 DNA reads TGTGCCTGGAATCTCGGGGTTGGGAATCAGCCCCAGCATTTT.

The gene calls are TRBV5-8 and TRBJ2-7; TRBD1 aligns across 9 bases. Trimming at V came to 4 bases and at J to 3 bases, leaving 14 bases not matched to a gene. Germline loops: CDR1 SGHTS, CDR2 YDEGEE. The CDR3 is made up of 17 amino acids. The CDR3 coding sequence is TGTGCCAGCAGCCCGCTTCCGGGACAGGGTCGAGACTACGAGCAGTACTTC. It is translated as CASSPLPGQGRDYEQYF.

The J gene is TRBJ1-1, the V gene TRBV6-6; a weak D match, TRBD1 (6 bases). This CDR3 comprises 14 residues. Trimming pared 6 bases from V and 2 bases from J, leaving 13 bases between. From germline, CDR1 is MNHNY and CDR2 SVGAGI (reference sequence). CDR3 protein: CASSQTGSNTEAFF. CDR3 DNA sequence: TGTGCCAGCAGCCAGACAGGTTCCAACACTGAAGCTTTCTTT.

This clone is a singleton in its sample. J is TRBJ2-7 and V is TRBV3-1 (or the pseudogene TRBV3-2); 8 bases are shared with TRBD1. V trimming: 5 bases; J trimming: 2 bases; junction bases outside the gene matches: 8. This CDR3 contains 15 residues. From germline, CDR1 is LGHDT and CDR2 YNNKEL (reference sequence). The CDR3 DNA follows: TGTGCCAGCAGCACTCGGACAGGGATTCCCTACGAGCAGTACTTC. Translating it yields CASSTRTGIPYEQYF.

The V call is TRBV9, the J call TRBJ1-3; 7 bases map to TRBD1. The CDR3 runs 15 residues. Germline loops: CDR1 SGDLS, CDR2 YYNGEE. Unmatched junction bases numbered 11, after V lost 5 bases and J lost 6 bases. The DNA of the CDR3 is TGTGCCAGCAGTGGGATAGGGGGCGCGGAAAACACCATATATTTT. Protein product: CASSGIGGAENTIYF.

V is TRBV5-3 and J is TRBJ1-2; 7 nucleotides match TRBD1. TRBV5-3 is an ORF, with its function uncertain. The ends lost 7 bases at V and 4 bases at J; junction bases unmatched: 19. This CDR3 has 17 amino acids. The CDR3 protein is CARGRTHRTGRGYGYTF. The DNA for the CDR3 is TGTGCCAGAGGCCGAACTCACCGGACAGGTCGTGGCTATGGCTACACCTTC.

This chain joins TRBV3-1 (or the pseudogene TRBV3-2) and TRBJ2-7; 8 bases agree with TRBD2. Germline V gene lookup returns CDR1 LGHDT and CDR2 YNNKEL (reference sequence). This CDR3 contains 14 residues. V lost 6 bases to trimming and J lost 3 bases; unmatched junction nucleotides: 7. CDR3 nucleotide sequence: TGTGCCAGCAGGGCCCGGGGGGGGGACTACGAGCAGTACTTC. It is translated as CASRARGGDYEQYF.

V gene TRBV27 combines with J gene TRBJ2-1, with 11 bases aligning to TRBD2. The V gene's germline CDR1 is MNHEY and CDR2 SMNVEV (reference sequence). The CDR3 runs to 16 residues. Trimming cost V 5 bases and J 8 bases; bases outside gene matches: 11. This CDR3 is CASSPRRLAGKDEQFF. In nucleotides, the CDR3 is TGTGCCAGCAGTCCGCGCAGACTAGCGGGAAAGGATGAGCAGTTCTTC.

The sample holds one count of this clone. The J gene is TRBJ2-1, the V gene TRBV5-4, with a weak D call TRBD1 (6 bases). The CDR3 runs 15 residues. Trimming removed 2 bases from V and 4 bases from J, with 13 bases in between. The germline gives CDR1 SGHNT, CDR2 YYREEE (reference sequence). The CDR3 coding sequence is TGTGCCAGCAGCTTCGGGACATCGGTATACAATGAGCAGTTCTTC. This encodes CASSFGTSVYNEQFF.

In DNA, the CDR3 is TGTGCCAGCAGCAAAGAAGGGGAGGGTCTTTCCTACAATGAGCAGTTCTTC. Its translation: CASSKEGEGLSYNEQFF. The chain recombines TRBV21-1 with TRBJ2-1; TRBD2, the table's D call, lacks a check against the DNA. TRBV21-1 is deemed a pseudogene. This CDR3 has 17 residues.

The rearrangement links TRBV9 to TRBJ1-2; 9 bases line up with TRBD1. Per germline, CDR1 SGDLS and CDR2 YYNGEE. V was clipped by 0 bases and J by 8 bases; unmatched bases: 5. This CDR3 comprises 14 residues. CDR3 in amino acids: CASSVGRTGDGYTF. The CDR3 region has the DNA TGTGCCAGCAGCGTAGGGCGGACAGGGGACGGCTACACCTTC.

The chain is built from TRBV11-2 and TRBJ2-1, with 13 bases identical to TRBD2. The germline gives CDR1 SGHAT, CDR2 FQNNGV. V shed 2 bases, J shed 9 bases, and the junction held 7 bases outside the gene matches. The CDR3 is 16 residues long. The DNA of the CDR3 is TGTGCCAGCAGCTTAAGACGACTAGCGGGAGGAGGTGAGCAGTTCTTC. It codes for CASSLRRLAGGGEQFF.

V gene TRBV18 combines with J gene TRBJ2-7; 8 bases are shared with TRBD2. The CDR3 has 16 amino acids. CDR1 is KGHSH and CDR2 is LQKENI in the germline V gene. V was pared by 6 bases and J by 6 bases, with 16 bases of the junction left unmatched. The CDR3 region has the DNA TGTGCCAGCTCCCCCCGGGAGGGGGGGGCAAGGGTCGAGCAGTACTTC. Residues: CASSPREGGARVEQYF.

This clone was recorded once. The chain is built from TRBV29-1 and TRBJ2-3; D is perhaps TRBD2 (5 bases). The CDR3 is 13 residues long. Germline V lookup: CDR1 SQVTM, CDR2 ANQGSEA. The V end lost 7 bases, the J end lost 1 base, and 12 bases lay between the germline ends. In nucleotides, the CDR3 is TGCAGCGCTAGAGGGTCGGGCACAGATACGCAGTATTTT. It specifies CSARGSGTDTQYF.

The rearrangement uses TRBV14 and TRBJ2-7; 8 nucleotides match TRBD1. The CDR3 is 15 residues long. Germline V gene sequence: CDR1 SGHDN, CDR2 FVKESK. J was trimmed by 2 bases and V by 2 bases; bases with no gene match: 5. CDR3: CASSQTGGLTYEQYF. The CDR3 region has the DNA TGTGCCAGCAGCCAAACAGGGGGACTTACCTACGAGCAGTACTTC.

This chain uses TRBV6-6 with TRBJ1-5; 9 bases are shared with TRBD1. V lost 4 bases, J lost 9 bases, and 13 bases stayed unmatched. Germline V gene sequence: CDR1 MNHNY, CDR2 SVGAGI (reference sequence). CDR3 length: 16 amino acids. CDR3 coding DNA: TGTGCCAGCAGTTGGAAAGGGACAGGGAATGATGTGCCCCAGCATTTT. It codes for CASSWKGTGNDVPQHF.

Concerning this clone itself: Other DNA sequences in the sample encode the same CDR3. The gene calls are TRBV6-5 and TRBJ2-7, with D perhaps matching TRBD1 (6 bases). This CDR3 region has 14 residues. Looked up from germline, CDR1 is MNHEY and CDR2 is SVGAGI. V was cut by 0 bases and J by 1 base, with 7 bases left in between. The CDR3 nucleotides read TGTGCCAGCAGTTACTCCGGACAGTCCTACGAGCAGTACTTC. This codes for CASSYSGQSYEQYF.

The rearrangement uses TRBV10-3 and TRBJ2-7, with 7 bases identical to TRBD1. Germline CDR1 reads ENHRY; CDR2 reads SYGVKD. There are 14 residues in the CDR3. Unmatched junction bases numbered 9, after V lost 5 bases and J lost 5 bases. Written as DNA, the CDR3 is TGTGCCATCAGTAGCGACAGGGACCGTAACGAGCAGTACTTC. Translating it yields CAISSDRDRNEQYF.

This sequence joins TRBV2 and TRBJ1-1; possibly TRBD1 for D (6 bases). The germline V gene has CDR1 SNHLY and CDR2 FYNNEI. The CDR3 runs to 16 residues. V was cut by 2 bases and J by 7 bases, with 20 bases left in between. CDR3 amino acids: CASSETTAQGGGEAFF. CDR3 nucleotide sequence: TGTGCCAGCAGTGAAACCACAGCACAGGGTGGCGGTGAAGCTTTCTTT.